This TCR beta chain was sequenced during a study of PD-L1 blockade in urothelial cancer. Study in general: Blood was analyzed 3 weeks (second dose) and 6 weeks after treatment start. Median T cell yield per blood sample was about 150,000 cells. General observations from the study: Better survival was forecast by a pretreatment blood TCR clonality below the median.

Trimming removed 4 bases from V and 5 bases from J; junction bases left unmatched: 7. CDR1 is SGDLS and CDR2 is YYNGEE in the germline V gene. This CDR3 is built from 16 residues. The assay was immunoSEQ multiplex PCR, and TCRdb's table has in-frame clones only and misses some. The sample consists of fewer than 75,000 clones, about 85% of them appearing once. A word on this clone: Its matching antigen is unknown.

V is TRBV9 and J is TRBJ2-5; 14 bases map to TRBD2. This TCR was recovered from a man in his 70s with urothelial cancer. The input for sequencing was PBMCs, taken around atezolizumab (anti-PD-L1) treatment. In DNA, the CDR3 is TGTGCCAGCAGCTTAGGGACTAGCGGGAGTATCGAGACCCAGTACTTC. Amino acids: CASSLGTSGSIETQYF. The whole variable domain, remainder taken from reference TRBV9 and TRBJ2-5, is DSGVTQTPKHLITATGQRVTLRCSPRSGDLSVYWYQQSLDQGLQFLIQYYNGEERAKGNILERFSAQQFPDLHSELNLSSLELGDSALYFCASSLGTSGSIETQYFGPGTRLLVL.